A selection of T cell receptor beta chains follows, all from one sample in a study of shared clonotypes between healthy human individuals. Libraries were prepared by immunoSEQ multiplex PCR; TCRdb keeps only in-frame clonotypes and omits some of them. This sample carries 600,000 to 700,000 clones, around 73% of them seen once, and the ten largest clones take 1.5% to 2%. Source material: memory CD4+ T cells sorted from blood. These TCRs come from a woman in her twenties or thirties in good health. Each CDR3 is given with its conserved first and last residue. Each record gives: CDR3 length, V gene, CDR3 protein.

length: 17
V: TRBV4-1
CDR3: CASSQDDRRDSYNEQFF

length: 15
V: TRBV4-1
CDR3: CASSQETGENQPQHF

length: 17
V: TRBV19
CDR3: CASSMLGQGWSGQPQHF

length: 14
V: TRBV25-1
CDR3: CASSAETGWDEQYF

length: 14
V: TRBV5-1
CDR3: CASSLLGYRLSAFF

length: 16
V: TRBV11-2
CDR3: CASSDVVGSRSNEQFF

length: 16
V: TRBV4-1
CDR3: CASSQSGTSGIDEQFF

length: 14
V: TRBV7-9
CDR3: CASSPQTASNEQFF

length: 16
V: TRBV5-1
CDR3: CASSAARDSGIYEQYF

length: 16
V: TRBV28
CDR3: CASRNGGPRGANVLTF

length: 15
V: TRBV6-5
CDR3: CASSSGQGSNQPQHF

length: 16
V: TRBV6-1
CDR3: CASSAGLAGSTDTQYF

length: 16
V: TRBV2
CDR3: CASSGSIRAGKYEQYF

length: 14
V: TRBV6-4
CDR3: CASSPTGPTTEAFF

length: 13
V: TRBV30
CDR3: CAWITGAGNTIYF

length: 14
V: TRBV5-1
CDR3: CASSFGTGGGEQFF

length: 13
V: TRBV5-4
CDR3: CASSPGEGYEQYF

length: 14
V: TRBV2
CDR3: CASRGLAGVNIQYF

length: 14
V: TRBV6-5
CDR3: CASRQPGPLGEQYF

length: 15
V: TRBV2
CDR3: CASSLRESGANVLTF

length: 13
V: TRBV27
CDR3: CASSPTGSTEAFF

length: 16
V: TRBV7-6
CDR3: CASSLEATSAQETQYF

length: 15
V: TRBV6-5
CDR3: CASSYTTGQGQPQHF

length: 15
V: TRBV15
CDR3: CATSRGDPGANVLTF

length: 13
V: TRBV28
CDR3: CASSFGQFYEQYF

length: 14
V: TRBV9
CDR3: CASSPRQSSYEQYF

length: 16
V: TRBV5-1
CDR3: CASSLVARGLVDTQYF

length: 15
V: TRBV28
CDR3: CASSPRGDLNYEQYF

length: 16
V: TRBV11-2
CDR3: CASSLDLGAGGYGYTF

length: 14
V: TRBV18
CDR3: CASSPTGTGGEQYF

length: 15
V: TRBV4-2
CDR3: CASSPRTSRADTQYF

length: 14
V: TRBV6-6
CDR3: CASSKPGGSYEQYF

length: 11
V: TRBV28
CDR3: CRLVRTGELFF

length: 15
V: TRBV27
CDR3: CASRLNRDRDYEQYF

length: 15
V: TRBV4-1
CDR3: CASSLTYRVEEKLFF

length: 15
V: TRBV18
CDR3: CASSQGQRAGNTIYF

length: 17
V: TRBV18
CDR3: CASSPNTGTGGLDTQYF

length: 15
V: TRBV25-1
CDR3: CASSEERDSNQPQHF

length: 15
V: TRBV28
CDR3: CASSPDLGRMYGYTF

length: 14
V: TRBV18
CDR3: CASHSKGTNTEAFF

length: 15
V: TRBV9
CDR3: CASSVDEGVIYEQYF

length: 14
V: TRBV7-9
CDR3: CASSLYANTGELFF